One and the same sample provided the 7 T cell receptor beta chains below, sequenced in a study of blood T cell repertoires in COVID-19. Repertoires were generated with immunoSEQ multiplex PCR, while TCRdb's copy carries only in-frame clones and drops some. The sample has approximately 75,000 clones, approximately 80% seen once. Sequenced input: peripheral blood. Source of these receptors: a woman between 45 and 60 years old with acute or convalescent COVID-19.

V gene TRBV19 combines with J gene TRBJ1-4; D is unresolved. Trimming left V 5 bases short and J 5 bases short, with 9 bases between. The CDR3 spans 13 residues. Germline V gene lookup returns CDR1 LNHDA and CDR2 SQIVND (reference sequence). CDR3 sequence: CASSPGWNEKLFF. Here the CDR3 DNA reads TGTGCCAGTAGTCCAGGATGGAATGAAAAACTGTTTTTT.

The chain uses TRBV4-3 and TRBJ1-4, with TRBD1 matching over 8 bases. Looked up from germline, CDR1 is LGHNA and CDR2 is YSLEER. The V and J ends lost 4 bases and 4 bases, in that order; junction bases with no gene match: 5. The CDR3 is 15 residues long. The CDR3 DNA follows: TGCGCCAGCAGCCGCAGGGGGCCGAGTAATGAAAAACTGTTTTTT. Translation gives CASSRRGPSNEKLFF.

The CDR3 DNA sequence: TGTGCCAGCAGCTTAAACGGTGCCCCCATCAATGAGCAGTTCTTC. Translation: CASSLNGAPINEQFF. The V call is TRBV7-3, the J call TRBJ2-1, with no clear D. The CDR3 consists of 15 residues. The germline V and J ends were trimmed by 1 base and 6 bases, with 13 bases remaining between them. The germline CDR1 and CDR2 sequences are SGHTA and FQGTGA. The full variable domain, completed using reference TRBV7-3 and TRBJ2-1, is GAGVSQTPSNKVTEKGKYVELRCDPISGHTALYWYRQSLGQGPEFLIYFQGTGAADDSGLPNDRFFAVRPEGSVSTLKIQRTERGDSAVYLCASSLNGAPINEQFFGPGTRLTVL.

This chain joins TRBV9 and TRBJ1-3, with D possibly TRBD1 on 5 matching bases. V lost 1 base and J 0 bases, leaving 11 bases between the germline ends. CDR1 is SGDLS and CDR2 is YYNGEE in the germline V gene. The CDR3 has 16 residues. CDR3 bases: TGTGCCAGCAGCGTATTAGGGGCAGTCTCTGGAAACACCATATATTTT. Protein product: CASSVLGAVSGNTIYF.

This chain uses TRBV7-2 with TRBJ2-7; 10 nucleotides agree with TRBD1. The CDR3 has 17 residues. Germline CDR1 and CDR2: SGHTA and FQGNSA. J lost 4 bases, V lost 2 bases, and 11 bases had no gene match. The CDR3 here is CASSLRGRDRGFYEQYF. Written as DNA, the CDR3 is TGTGCCAGCAGCTTACGTGGACGGGACAGGGGCTTTTACGAGCAGTACTTC.

The CDR3 region is CASSYSGEAQYF. CDR3 nucleotides: TGTGCCAGCAGTTACTCAGGGGAGGCGCAGTATTTT. The J gene is TRBJ2-3, the V gene TRBV6-5; possible D gene TRBD2, 6 bases. In germline, CDR1 is MNHEY, CDR2 SVGAGI. The germline V and J ends were trimmed by 0 bases and 10 bases, with 8 bases remaining between them. There are 12 residues in the CDR3.

This chain links TRBV2 with TRBJ2-3; no clear D gene. The CDR3 length is 14 residues. Trimming removed 3 bases at V and 0 bases at J, with 7 bases between. Germline V CDR1 and CDR2: SNHLY, FYNNEI. The CDR3 protein is CASSDFRSTDTQYF. The CDR3 bases are TGTGCCAGCAGTGACTTCCGGAGCACAGATACGCAGTATTTT.